Below are 5 T cell receptor beta chains sequenced from a single sample in a study of cytomegalovirus exposure and HLA in healthy donors. PCR amplification relied on 60 Vbeta primers (plus 13 Jbeta primers). Here immunoSEQ multiplex PCR was the method, and the copy in TCRdb shows in-frame clones only, minus some. Of roughly 120,000 clones listed, about 80% are singletons. Sample: PBMCs. These receptors were collected from a man aged 35 to 55 in good health and CMV-seronegative.

This clone was detected a few times. This chain connects TRBV11-2 to TRBJ2-5; 12 nucleotides match TRBD2. V dropped 2 bases and J dropped 0; count of bases not matched to a gene: 1. The CDR3 is made up of 16 amino acids. In germline, CDR1 is SGHAT, CDR2 FQNNGV. The CDR3: CASSLTSGGYQETQYF. CDR3 nucleotides: TGTGCCAGCAGCTTAACTAGCGGGGGGTACCAAGAGACCCAGTACTTC.

V is TRBV13 and J is TRBJ1-1; TRBD1 matches at 8 bases. The CDR3 contains 15 residues. CDR1 PRHDT and CDR2 FYEKMQ come from the germline V gene (reference sequence). The trim removed 3 bases at V and 1 base at J, leaving 4 bases unmatched. CDR3: CASSFNRGRNTEAFF. CDR3 in DNA: TGTGCCAGCAGCTTTAACAGGGGGAGGAACACTGAAGCTTTCTTT.

The chain combines TRBV11-2 with TRBJ2-1; 7 positions agree with TRBD1. This CDR3 spans 15 amino acids. V lost 1 base, J lost 4 bases, and 4 bases stayed unmatched. The germline V gene has CDR1 SGHAT and CDR2 FQNNGV. Written as DNA, the CDR3 is TGTGCCAGCAGCTTAGGGACAGGAGGTTACAATGAGCAGTTCTTC. As protein: CASSLGTGGYNEQFF.

The table lists this clone with a few counts. V is TRBV11-2 and J is TRBJ1-5, with 11 bases identical to TRBD1. Germline V lookup: CDR1 SGHAT, CDR2 FQNNGV. Trimming cost V 5 bases and J 0 bases; bases outside gene matches: 9. CDR3 length: 18 amino acids. This chain's CDR3 is CASSPEDRGPYSNQPQHF. The CDR3 DNA reads as TGTGCCAGCAGCCCCGAGGACAGGGGGCCGTATAGCAATCAGCCCCAGCATTTT.

The chain couples TRBV7-9 to TRBJ1-1; the D is unclear. The CDR3 loop spans 13 amino acids. V lost 5 bases to trimming and J lost 1 base, with 8 bases between them. Per the germline V gene, CDR1 is SEHNR and CDR2 is FQNEAQ (reference sequence). CDR3 sequence (DNA): TGTGCCAGCAGCCCAATTTCGAACACTGAAGCTTTCTTT. Encoded protein: CASSPISNTEAFF.